This paragraph covers one TCR beta chain sequence. The protocol was immunoSEQ multiplex PCR, while the TCRdb copy is restricted to in-frame clones and leaves out a portion. The sample consists of approximately 56,000 clones, approximately 83% of them appearing once. The entry originates in a study of T cell responses to AZD1222 COVID-19 vaccine. The CDR3 is 16 residues long. Between the trimmed V and J ends, which lost 5 bases and 0 bases, there was a span of 11 bases. Germline CDR1 reads MNHEY; CDR2 reads SMNVEV (reference sequence). The specimen comprised peripheral blood, sampled on day 0 of AZD1222 vaccination. The V and J genes are TRBV27 and TRBJ1-6; TRBD1 is a possible D gene (5 bases). This sequence was found in an adult in good health. DNA of the CDR3: TGTGCCAGCAGTGACAGCCTGAGCTCCTATAATTCACCCCTCCACTTT. The encoded protein is CASSDSLSSYNSPLHF.